This TCR beta chain was retrieved from a study of beta chain features in type 1 diabetes. Germline trimming cut 0 bases from V and 4 bases from J; bases unmatched to any gene: 4. The CDR3 runs to 15 residues. The germline V gene has CDR1 SGHRS and CDR2 YFSETQ. Expressed TCRB transcripts were sequenced, since all the RNA that had been isolated was reverse transcribed. Here immunoSEQ multiplex PCR was the method, and the copy in TCRdb shows in-frame clones only, minus some. Of 400,000 or so clones detected, roughly an eighth appear once; the ten largest clones hold roughly 0.0097%. As regards this clone: Antigen: not known. Other DNA sequences from this sample encode an identical CDR3 as well.

Study-wide findings and caveats: The study found moderately but significantly shorter TCRB CDR3s in all four CD4+ subsets of Type 1 diabetes patients.

The chain carries TRBV5-1 and TRBJ2-1; the match to TRBD2 covers 7 bases. The sequenced material came from naive CD4+ T cells from blood. The source of this sequence is a woman between 18 and 29 years old with type 1 diabetes. The CDR3 sequence is CASSLGLASYNEQFF. The CDR3 region has the DNA TGCGCCAGCAGCTTGGGACTAGCCTCATACAATGAGCAGTTCTTC.